This T cell receptor beta chain was identified in a study of molecular identifiers for immune sequencing clone quantification. Study summary: Replicate runs used RNA from approximately 20,000 or 98,000 naive CD8 cells, which was split five ways into aliquots, and four of those aliquots were then sequenced.

TCRdb independently ran MiXCR on the PCR reads; one entry per CDR3 protein. The table shows some 650,000 distinct CDR3 sequences, with 20% occurring only once. Study-level results: Identical TCR molecules that share a barcode could lead to an underestimation of highly expanded clone sizes.

This CDR3 spans 13 amino acids. With 3 bases clipped from V and 15 bases from J, the junction kept 10 bases outside the gene matches. The germline V gene has CDR1 LNHDA and CDR2 SQIVND (reference sequence). This clonotype appeared many times. Its antigen is undetermined. It was from around 20,000 to 1,000,000 sorted cells, with 10%, 30% or 50% RNA, that naive CD8 libraries came. Naive CD8 T cells, phenotype CD8+CD4-CCR7+CD45RA+, were sorted. The chain combines TRBV19 with TRBJ2-1; 8 nucleotides align to TRBD2. Specimen: naive CD8+ T cells from blood, with Jurkat cell RNA spiked in. Subset denoted: FACS-sorted CD8+CD4-CCR7+CD45RA+ naive T cells. The clonotype comes from a human donor in good health. Some libraries in this study had Jurkat cell RNA spiked in. The CDR3, as DNA: TGTGCCAGTAGTATGGCCCTAGCGGGCCTTTTGTTCTTC. Protein product: CASSMALAGLLFF.